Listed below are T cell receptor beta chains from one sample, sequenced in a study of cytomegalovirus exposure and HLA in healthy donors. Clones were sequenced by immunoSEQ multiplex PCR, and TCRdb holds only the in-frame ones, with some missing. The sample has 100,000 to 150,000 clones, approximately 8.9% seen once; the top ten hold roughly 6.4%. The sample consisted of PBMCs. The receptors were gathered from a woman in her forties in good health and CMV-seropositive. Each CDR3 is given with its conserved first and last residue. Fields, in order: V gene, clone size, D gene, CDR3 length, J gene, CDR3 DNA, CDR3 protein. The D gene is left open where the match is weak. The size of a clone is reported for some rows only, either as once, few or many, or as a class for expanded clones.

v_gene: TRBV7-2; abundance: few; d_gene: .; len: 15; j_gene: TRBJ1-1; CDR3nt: TGTGCCAGCAGCACCAACCCGGCAGGGTTCACTGAAGCTTTCTTT; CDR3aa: CASSTNPAGFTEAFF
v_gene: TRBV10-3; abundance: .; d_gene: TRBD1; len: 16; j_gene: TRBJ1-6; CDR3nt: TGTGCCATCAGTGAGCTAGGGACAGGGGGGGATTCACCCCTCCACTTT; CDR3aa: CAISELGTGGDSPLHF
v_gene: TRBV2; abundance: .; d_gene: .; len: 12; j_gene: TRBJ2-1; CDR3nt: TGTGCCAGCAGTGTTCGGCAGGGGGAGCAGTTCTTC; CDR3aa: CASSVRQGEQFF
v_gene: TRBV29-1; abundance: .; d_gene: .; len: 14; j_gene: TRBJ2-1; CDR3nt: TGCAGCGTTGATTTGACAGGTACTTACAATGAGCAGTTCTTC; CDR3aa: CSVDLTGTYNEQFF
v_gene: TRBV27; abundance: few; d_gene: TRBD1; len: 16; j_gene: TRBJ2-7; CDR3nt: TGTGCCAGCAATAGGCTCTCGGGACAGGGAGTCAACGAGCAGTACTTC; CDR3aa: CASNRLSGQGVNEQYF
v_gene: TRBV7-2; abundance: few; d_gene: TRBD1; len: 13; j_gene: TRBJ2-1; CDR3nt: TGTGCCAGCACCACCGACAGGGGTGCAAAGCAGTTCTTC; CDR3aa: CASTTDRGAKQFF
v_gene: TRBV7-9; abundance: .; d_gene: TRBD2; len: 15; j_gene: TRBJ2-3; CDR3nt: TGTGCCAGCAGCTTAGGGGGGACTAGCCCAGATACGCAGTATTTT; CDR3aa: CASSLGGTSPDTQYF
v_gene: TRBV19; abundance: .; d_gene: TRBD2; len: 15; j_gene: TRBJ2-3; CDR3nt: TGTGCCAGTAGTGAGAGCGGGGGGGCAGCAGATACGCAGTATTTT; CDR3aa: CASSESGGAADTQYF
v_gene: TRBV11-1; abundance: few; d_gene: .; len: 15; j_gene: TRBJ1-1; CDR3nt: TGTGCCAGCAGCCCTGCTAGGACAGTGAACACTGAAGCTTTCTTT; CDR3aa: CASSPARTVNTEAFF
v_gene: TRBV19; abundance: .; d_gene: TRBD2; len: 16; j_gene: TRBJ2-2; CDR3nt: TGTGCCAGTAGCGGGACTAGCGGGGGGAACACCGGGGAGCTGTTTTTT; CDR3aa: CASSGTSGGNTGELFF
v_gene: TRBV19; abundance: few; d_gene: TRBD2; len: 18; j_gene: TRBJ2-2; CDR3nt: TGTGCCAGTAGTCGGACTAGCGGGGCCCTGGGGTTGACCGGGGAGCTGTTTTTT; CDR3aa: CASSRTSGALGLTGELFF
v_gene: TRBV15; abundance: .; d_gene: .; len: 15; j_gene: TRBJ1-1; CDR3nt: TGTGCCACCAGCAGACGAGTCCCCCAGGACACTGAAGCTTTCTTT; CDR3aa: CATSRRVPQDTEAFF
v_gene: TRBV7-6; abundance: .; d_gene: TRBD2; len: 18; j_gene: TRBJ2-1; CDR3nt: TGTGCCAGCAGCTTAGGACTAGCGGGGGGGTCTTTACGCAATGAGCAGTTCTTC; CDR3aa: CASSLGLAGGSLRNEQFF
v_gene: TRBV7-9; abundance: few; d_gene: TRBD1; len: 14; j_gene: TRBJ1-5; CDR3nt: TGTGCCAGCAGCCTCGGACAGGGAGGGCAGCCCCAGCATTTT; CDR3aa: CASSLGQGGQPQHF
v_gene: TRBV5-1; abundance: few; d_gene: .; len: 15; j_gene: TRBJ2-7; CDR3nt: TGCGCCAGCAGCTTGGGAGGGGGGGAAACCTACGCGCAGTACTTC; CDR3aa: CASSLGGGETYAQYF
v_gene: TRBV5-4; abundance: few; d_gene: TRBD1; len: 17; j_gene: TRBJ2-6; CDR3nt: TGTGCCAGCAGCTCTCCGGGACAGGGGGCTGGGGCCAACGTCCTGACTTTC; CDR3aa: CASSSPGQGAGANVLTF
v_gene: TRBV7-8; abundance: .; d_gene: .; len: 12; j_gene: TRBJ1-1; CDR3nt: TGTGCCAGCAGCCCGGGAGGAACTGAAGCTTTCTTT; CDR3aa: CASSPGGTEAFF
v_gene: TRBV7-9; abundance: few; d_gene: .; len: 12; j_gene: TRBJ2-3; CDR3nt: TGTGCCAGCAGCCCAAGGGGAGATACGCAGTATTTT; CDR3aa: CASSPRGDTQYF
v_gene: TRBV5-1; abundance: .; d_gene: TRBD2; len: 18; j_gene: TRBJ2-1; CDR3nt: TGCGCCAGCAGCTTGACCCTCCAACTAGCGGGGGGGCTAGGGGAGCAGTTCTTC; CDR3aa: CASSLTLQLAGGLGEQFF
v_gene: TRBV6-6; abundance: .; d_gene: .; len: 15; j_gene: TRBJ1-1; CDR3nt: TGTGCCAGCACCCCTAGGGAGGGGGAGAGCACTGAAGCTTTCTTT; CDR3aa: CASTPREGESTEAFF
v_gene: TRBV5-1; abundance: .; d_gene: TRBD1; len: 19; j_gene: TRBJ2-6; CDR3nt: TGCGCCAGCAGCTTTTGGACAGGGGGCTTTACCTCTGGGGCCAACGTCCTGACTTTC; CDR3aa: CASSFWTGGFTSGANVLTF
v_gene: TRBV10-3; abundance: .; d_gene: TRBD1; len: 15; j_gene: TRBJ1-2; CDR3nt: TGTGCCACGGGACAGACACCCGACTCTAACTATGGCTACACCTTC; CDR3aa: CATGQTPDSNYGYTF
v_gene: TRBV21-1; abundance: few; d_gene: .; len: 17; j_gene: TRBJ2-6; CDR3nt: TGTGCCAGCAGCAAAGTCAGGGTCCCCTCTGGGGCCAACGTCCTGACTTTC; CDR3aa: CASSKVRVPSGANVLTF
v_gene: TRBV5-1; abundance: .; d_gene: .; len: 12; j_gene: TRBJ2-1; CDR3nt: TGCGCCAGCAGCTTGGTCCTTAATGAGCAGTTCTTC; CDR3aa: CASSLVLNEQFF
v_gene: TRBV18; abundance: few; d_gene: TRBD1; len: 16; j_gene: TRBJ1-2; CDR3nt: TGTGCCAGCTCACCGCCCGGGACAGGGGTATGGTATGGCTACACCTTC; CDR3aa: CASSPPGTGVWYGYTF
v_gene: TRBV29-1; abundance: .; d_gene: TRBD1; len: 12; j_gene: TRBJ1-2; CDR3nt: TGCAGCGTTGAGACAGGGCCCTATGGCTACCCCTTC; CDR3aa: CSVETGPYGYPF
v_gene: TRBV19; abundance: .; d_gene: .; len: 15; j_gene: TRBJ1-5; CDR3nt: TGTGCCAGTAGTATAGATCTAGACAGCAATCAGCCCCAGCATTTT; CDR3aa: CASSIDLDSNQPQHF
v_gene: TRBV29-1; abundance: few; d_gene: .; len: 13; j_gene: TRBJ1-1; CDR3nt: TGCAGCGCTGAAAGGAGCCCGAACACTGAAGCTTTCTTT; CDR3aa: CSAERSPNTEAFF
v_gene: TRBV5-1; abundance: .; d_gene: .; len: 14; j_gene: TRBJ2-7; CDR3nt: TGCGCCAGCAGCTTGGGGAAAGGGCGGGACGAGCAGTACTTC; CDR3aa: CASSLGKGRDEQYF
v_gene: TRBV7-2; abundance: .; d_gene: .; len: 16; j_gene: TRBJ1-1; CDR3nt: TGTGCCAGCAGCTTAGGACGGGGATTTATGAACACTGAAGCTTTCTTT; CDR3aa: CASSLGRGFMNTEAFF
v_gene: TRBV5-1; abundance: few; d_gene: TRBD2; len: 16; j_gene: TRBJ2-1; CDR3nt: TGCGCCAGCAGCTTGGTGTCAGCGGGGGGCTACAATGAGCAGTTCTTC; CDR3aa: CASSLVSAGGYNEQFF
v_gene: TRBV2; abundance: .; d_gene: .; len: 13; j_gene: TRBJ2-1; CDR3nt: TGTGCCAGCAGCCTAGCGCAAGGGGATGAGCAGTTCTTC; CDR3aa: CASSLAQGDEQFF
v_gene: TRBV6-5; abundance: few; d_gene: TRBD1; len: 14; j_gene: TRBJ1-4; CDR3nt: TGTGCCAGCAGTACGGGACAGGCGGACGAAAAACTGTTTTTT; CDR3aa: CASSTGQADEKLFF
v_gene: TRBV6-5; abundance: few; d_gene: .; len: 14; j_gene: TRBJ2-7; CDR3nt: TGTGCCAGCAGGAACACAGGTAGCTCCTACGAGCAGTACTTC; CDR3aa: CASRNTGSSYEQYF
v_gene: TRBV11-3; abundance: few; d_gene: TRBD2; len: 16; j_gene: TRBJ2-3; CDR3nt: TGTGCCAGCAGCTTCGTAGCGGGGGGCTGGGCAGATACGCAGTATTTT; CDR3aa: CASSFVAGGWADTQYF
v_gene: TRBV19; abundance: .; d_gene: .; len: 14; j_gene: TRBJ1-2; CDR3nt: TGTGCCAGTAGATCGCCAGGCCTACCGTATGGCTACACCTTC; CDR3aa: CASRSPGLPYGYTF
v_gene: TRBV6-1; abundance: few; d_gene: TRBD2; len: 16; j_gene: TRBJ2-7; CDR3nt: TGTGCCAGCAGTGAAGGTAGCGGGGGGGCAGGATACGAGCAGTACTTC; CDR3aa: CASSEGSGGAGYEQYF
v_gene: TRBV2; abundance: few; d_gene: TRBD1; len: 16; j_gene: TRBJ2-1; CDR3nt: TGTGCCAGCAGCTATATAGTACAGGGGGCTGACAATGAGCAGTTCTTC; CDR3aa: CASSYIVQGADNEQFF
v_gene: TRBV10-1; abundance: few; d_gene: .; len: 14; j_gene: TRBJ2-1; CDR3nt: TGCGCCAGCAGTGAGACGGCGGGGAAAAATGAGCAGTTCTTC; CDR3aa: CASSETAGKNEQFF
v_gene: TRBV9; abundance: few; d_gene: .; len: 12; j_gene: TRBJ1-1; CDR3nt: TGTGCCAGCAGCGGGTTCGGTGCTGAAGCTTTCTTT; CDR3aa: CASSGFGAEAFF
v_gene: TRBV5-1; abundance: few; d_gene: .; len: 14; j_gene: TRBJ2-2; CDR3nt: TGCGCCAGCAGCTTGGGACAGCCCGCCGGGGAGCTGTTTTTT; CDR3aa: CASSLGQPAGELFF
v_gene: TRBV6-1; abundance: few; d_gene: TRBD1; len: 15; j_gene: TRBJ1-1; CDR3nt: TGTGCCAGCAGTCACCCAGGGGGCGAGGACACTGAAGCTTTCTTT; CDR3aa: CASSHPGGEDTEAFF
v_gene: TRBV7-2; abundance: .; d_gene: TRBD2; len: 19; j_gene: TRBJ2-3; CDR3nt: TGTGCCAGCAGCTTATGGGTAGCGGGGGCCCCCTATAGCACAGATACGCAGTATTTT; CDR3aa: CASSLWVAGAPYSTDTQYF
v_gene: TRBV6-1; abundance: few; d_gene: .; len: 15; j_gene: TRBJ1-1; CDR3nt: TGTGCCAGCAATCTTGAAGGGGGGGGGAACACTGAAGCTTTCTTT; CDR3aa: CASNLEGGGNTEAFF
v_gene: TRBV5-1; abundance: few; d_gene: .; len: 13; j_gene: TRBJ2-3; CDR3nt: TGCGCCAGCAGCAACTCCCCAGGGGAAACGCAGTATTTT; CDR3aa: CASSNSPGETQYF
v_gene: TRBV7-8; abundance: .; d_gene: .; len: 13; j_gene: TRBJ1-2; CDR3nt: TGTGCCAGCAGCCCTTGGACAGATTATGGCTACACCTTC; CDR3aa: CASSPWTDYGYTF
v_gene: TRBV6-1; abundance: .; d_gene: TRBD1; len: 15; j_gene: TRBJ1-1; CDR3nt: TGTGCCAGCAGTGAAGCCAGGGGGCAGAACACTGAAGCTTTCTTT; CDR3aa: CASSEARGQNTEAFF
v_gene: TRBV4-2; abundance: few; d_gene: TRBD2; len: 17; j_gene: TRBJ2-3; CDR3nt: TGTGCCAGCAGCCAAGATCCGACTAGCGGGGGGCTAGATACGCAGTATTTT; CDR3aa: CASSQDPTSGGLDTQYF
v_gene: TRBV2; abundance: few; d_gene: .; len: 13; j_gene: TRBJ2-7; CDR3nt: TGTGCCAGCAGTACAGTCCCCCTCGGCGAGCAGTACTTC; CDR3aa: CASSTVPLGEQYF
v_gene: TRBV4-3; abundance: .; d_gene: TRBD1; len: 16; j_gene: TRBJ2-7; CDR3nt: TGCGCCAGCAGCCAAGGCCGCTGGACAGGGGTGGCCGAGCAGTACTTC; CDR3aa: CASSQGRWTGVAEQYF
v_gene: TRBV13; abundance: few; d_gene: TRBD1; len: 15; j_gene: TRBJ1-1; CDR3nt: TGTGCCAGCAGCTTATACTCAGGGGGTGGAACTGAAGCTTTCTTT; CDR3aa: CASSLYSGGGTEAFF
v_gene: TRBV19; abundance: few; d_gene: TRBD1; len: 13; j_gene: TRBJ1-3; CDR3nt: TGTGCCACACAGGGGGCGAGTGGAAACAACATATATTTT; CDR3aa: CATQGASGNNIYF
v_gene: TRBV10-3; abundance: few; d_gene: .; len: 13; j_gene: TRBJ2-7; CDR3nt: TGTGCCATCAGTGTGTCTCCTACCTACGAGCAGTACTTC; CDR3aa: CAISVSPTYEQYF
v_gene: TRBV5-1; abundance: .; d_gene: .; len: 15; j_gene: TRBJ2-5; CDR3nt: TGCGCCAGCAGCTTGGAGGGGACGGGACAAGGTGTCCAGTACTTC; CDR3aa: CASSLEGTGQGVQYF